What follows are 5 T cell receptor beta chains derived from one specimen sequenced in a study of monozygotic twins with inflammatory bowel disease. Using the 5' RACE reads, TCRdb records one entry per CDR3 protein without DNA. This table holds approximately 200,000 distinct CDR3 sequences. Source material: blood. These receptors were taken from a human donor with ulcerative colitis or Crohn's disease, or a healthy co-twin of an affected twin (not recorded which).

V gene TRBV18 combines with J gene TRBJ1-1. Germline V gene data show CDR1 as KGHSH and CDR2 as LQKENI. The CDR3 length is 13 residues. The CDR3 here is CASSPRENTETFF.

This CDR3 is CASSHFSGGETDTQYF. This rearrangement joins TRBV4-1 to TRBJ2-3; TCRdb designates TRBD2, a call that cannot be tested without DNA. The CDR3 length is 16 residues. Germline values: CDR1 MGHRA, CDR2 YSYEKL.

V and J are TRBV6-1 and TRBJ1-2. This CDR3 spans 15 amino acids. The V gene's germline CDR1 is MNHNS and CDR2 SASEGT. The CDR3 is CASISRPGVDYGYTF.

This rearrangement joins TRBV10-3 to TRBJ2-7; the TCRdb D gene call, TRBD2, has no DNA to confirm it. Germline CDR1 and CDR2: ENHRY and SYGVKD. The length of the CDR3 is 16 residues. CDR3 sequence reads: CAISDRSGRPSYEQYF.

This chain connects TRBV7-2 to TRBJ1-1. Germline values: CDR1 SGHTA, CDR2 FQGNSA. The CDR3 is 15 amino acids. The CDR3 protein is CASSLRQIEVTEAFF. Filled out from reference TRBV7-2 and TRBJ1-1, the complete variable domain reads GAGVSQSPSNKVTEKGKDVELRCDPISGHTALYWYRQSLGQGLEFLIYFQGNSAPDKSGLPSDRFSAERTGGSVSTLTIQRTQQEDSAVYLCASSLRQIEVTEAFFGQGTRLTVV.